The clone carrying this TCR beta chain was found once. The antigen is unknown. The PCR had 60 Vbeta and 13 Jbeta primers. Sequencing used immunoSEQ multiplex PCR; TCRdb keeps in-frame clones, though not all of them. The sample carries 100,000 or so clones, 76% recorded once. The source of the sample is a study of cytomegalovirus exposure and HLA in healthy donors. Study results and caveats: What a later analysis reportedly showed was that an Asian-associated ancestry cluster had fewer N-insertions than the approximately 720-donor mean.

From germline, CDR1 is SEHNR and CDR2 FQNEAQ (reference sequence). Trimming at V came to 5 bases and at J to 3 bases, leaving 4 bases not matched to a gene. This CDR3 has 13 residues. The material sequenced was PBMCs. The clonotype comes from a woman between 45 and 60 years old in good health and CMV-seropositive. The V call is TRBV7-9, the J call TRBJ2-7; 7 nucleotides agree with TRBD1. The CDR3 loop is CASSHRDSYEQYF. Here the CDR3 DNA reads TGTGCCAGCAGCCACAGGGACAGCTACGAGCAGTACTTC.